The 27 T cell receptor beta chains below were found in one sample sequenced in a study of blood T cells in healthy people across ages. A second PCR of 7 to 11 cycles used a sample-barcoded 5' primer and a J-beta primer mix. One entry per CDR3 protein results from TCRdb running MiXCR on the 5' RACE reads. Of 1.6 million or so distinct CDR3 sequences listed, roughly 30% are singletons. Material for sequencing was blood. The receptors stem from a woman under 40 in good health.

In this sample, this clonotype turned up once. The rearrangement uses TRBV10-3 and TRBJ1-1; TRBD1 matches at 9 bases. The CDR3 covers 16 residues. V shed 2 bases and J 3 bases; nucleotides not matched to a gene: 7. CDR1 ENHRY and CDR2 SYGVKD come from the germline V gene. CDR3 loop: CAISERPGQGHTEAFF. CDR3 DNA: TGTGCCATCAGTGAGCGTCCGGGACAGGGACACACTGAAGCTTTCTTT.

This clonotype was detected a few times. This chain links TRBV11-2 with TRBJ2-7; 7 bases agree with TRBD2. Germline trimming cut 8 bases from V and 6 bases from J; bases unmatched to any gene: 13. The germline CDR1 and CDR2 sequences are SGHAT and FQNNGV. The CDR3 length is 14 residues. The CDR3 DNA follows: TGTGCCAGCCGGGGGGACGTTTTAAGCTCCGAGCAGTACTTC. Protein sequence: CASRGDVLSSEQYF. Supplemented by reference TRBV11-2 and TRBJ2-7, the full variable domain reads EAGVAQSPRYKIIEKRQSVAFWCNPISGHATLYWYQQILGQGPKLLIQFQNNGVVDDSQLPKDRFSAERLKGVDSTLKIQPAKLEDSAVYLCASRGDVLSSEQYFGPGTRLTVT.

Note on this clonotype: One junction end does not reproduce the germline sequence, and a read error may be involved. This chain joins TRBV28 and TRBJ2-3; 10 bases align to TRBD2. The CDR3 totals 19 residues. Germline CDR1 MDHEN, CDR2 SYDVKM. The CDR3 loop is CAGSLPLGASGSDTDTQYF. In DNA, the CDR3 is TGTGCCGGCAGTTTACCCTTAGGGGCTAGCGGGAGTGACACAGATACGCAGTATTTT.

V is TRBV5-1 and J is TRBJ2-2, with 9 bases identical to TRBD1. Germline V lookup: CDR1 SGHRS, CDR2 YFSETQ. The CDR3 sequence is 16 residues long. The V and J ends lost 0 bases and 6 bases, in that order; junction bases with no gene match: 6. The CDR3 sequence is CASSLVGTGNSGELFF. CDR3 DNA sequence: TGCGCCAGCAGCTTGGTCGGGACAGGGAATTCCGGGGAGCTGTTTTTT.

The CDR3 nucleotides are TGTGCCAGCAGTGATAATTCGGGACGTCTAGAAGAGCAGTACTTC. This codes for CASSDNSGRLEEQYF. The V and J genes are TRBV28 and TRBJ2-5, with D possibly called TRBD1 or TRBD2 (5 bases each). This CDR3 contains 15 residues. Trimming removed 5 bases from V and 11 bases from J, with 24 bases in between. Germline V gene sequence: CDR1 MDHEN, CDR2 SYDVKM.

Comment on this clonotype: One end of the junction does not line up with germline, which may come from a read error. The V gene is TRBV20-1, the J gene TRBJ2-7, with D perhaps matching TRBD2 (5 bases). The CDR3 totals 15 residues. CDR1 and CDR2 (germline): DFQATT, SNEGSKA (reference sequence). The CDR3, as DNA: TGCAGTGTTAGAGAACCCAAAGCGGCCGCCTACGAGCAGTACTTC. Translated: CSVREPKAAAYEQYF.

This clonotype was picked up many times. CDR3 sequence reads: CASSQDQGREQYF. CDR3 in DNA: TGTGCCAGCAGCCAGGACCAGGGAAGAGAGCAGTACTTC. This chain connects TRBV9 to TRBJ2-7; D is possibly TRBD1 (5 bases). Germline lookup yields CDR1 SGDLS and CDR2 YYNGEE. CDR3 size: 13 residues. V was shortened by 4 bases and J by 7 bases, with 15 bases between the two germline ends.

The genes are TRBV27 and TRBJ2-2; D uncertain. The CDR3 contains 18 residues. V was cut by 2 bases and J by 1 base, with 17 bases left in between. The germline V gene encodes CDR1 MNHEY and CDR2 SMNVEV (reference sequence). This chain's CDR3 is CASSLRPLGLGNTGELFF. As DNA, the CDR3 is TGTGCCAGCAGTTTACGTCCCCTGGGCCTGGGGAACACCGGGGAGCTGTTTTTT.

This clonotype showed up just a few times. At one of its ends the junction is not consistent with the germline gene, which may arise from a read error. The chain recombines TRBV12-3 or TRBV12-4 with TRBJ2-3; no clear D gene. CDR3 length equals 18 residues. The CDR3 DNA reads as TGTACCAGCAGTTTAAGGCGTGGCGCCTCCGGAGTTAGAGATACGCAGTATTTT. As protein: CTSSLRRGASGVRDTQYF.

The chain carries TRBV7-3 and TRBJ1-5; TRBD1 might be the D (6 bases). CDR1 is SGHTA and CDR2 is FQGTGA in the germline V gene. The CDR3 loop spans 17 amino acids. The V end lost 3 bases, the J end lost 0 bases, and 15 bases lay between the germline ends. The CDR3 DNA is TGTGCCAGCAGCTTCGGATTAGGGGGAGGTAGCAATCAGCCCCAGCATTTT. It specifies CASSFGLGGGSNQPQHF. Based on the CDR3 plus reference TRBV7-3 and TRBJ1-5, the full variable domain is GAGVSQTPSNKVTEKGKYVELRCDPISGHTALYWYRQSLGQGPEFLIYFQGTGAADDSGLPNDRFFAVRPEGSVSTLKIQRTERGDSAVYLCASSFGLGGGSNQPQHFGDGTRLSIL.

This clonotype was detected only a few times. The rearrangement uses TRBV10-3 and TRBJ2-1; TRBD2 aligns across 12 bases. The CDR3 extends over 14 amino acids. Germline CDR1 and CDR2: ENHRY and SYGVKD. V shed 10 bases and J 5 bases; nucleotides not matched to a gene: 6. The CDR3 DNA follows: TGTGCCACCGCGGGACTAGCGGGCAACAATGAGCAGTTCTTC. Protein: CATAGLAGNNEQFF.

The chain recombines TRBV28 with TRBJ1-1; D unresolved. This CDR3 region has 13 residues. Germline loops: CDR1 MDHEN, CDR2 SYDVKM. V lost 5 bases, J lost 4 bases, and 11 bases lay in between. DNA for the CDR3: TGTGCCAGCAGTCGGGAAATTAGCACTGAAGCTTTCTTT. Translation: CASSREISTEAFF.

A few counts support this clonotype. The rearrangement uses TRBV7-3 and TRBJ1-1; the D gene is possibly TRBD1 (5 bases). Germline V CDR1 and CDR2: SGHTA, FQGTGA. The ends were cut back, 0 bases at V and 7 bases at J, with 9 bases in the middle. CDR3 size: 13 residues. The CDR3 loop is CASSLTQDGEAFF. CDR3 nucleotides: TGTGCCAGCAGCTTAACACAGGACGGTGAAGCTTTCTTT.

A remark on this clonotype: A much larger clone lies one base from this, so it may be a read error. As DNA, the CDR3 is TGCAGCGTTGTAAGCAGGATTAGGGAGCAGTACTTC. Encoded protein: CSVVSRIREQYF. This rearrangement joins TRBV29-1 to TRBJ2-5, with TRBD2 as a possible D gene (5 bases). V was shortened by 4 bases and J by 11 bases, with 17 bases between the two germline ends. This CDR3 has 12 residues. Germline V gene sequence: CDR1 SQVTM, CDR2 ANQGSEA.

A remark on this clonotype: An end of the junction differs from the germline gene, which may be a read error. The chain recombines TRBV6-6 with TRBJ1-2; 9 bases fit TRBD1. Germline V CDR1 and CDR2: MNHNY, SVGAGI (reference sequence). The CDR3 is 13 amino acids. CDR3 loop: CASSSGTGHGCTF. The CDR3 DNA reads TGTGCCAGCAGTTCCGGGACAGGGCATGGCTGCACCTTC.

This clonotype was detected only once. V is TRBV7-2 and J is TRBJ2-7; 9 bases align to TRBD1. The junction had 17 bases not matched to a gene; V was cut back by 7 bases and J by 7 bases. CDR3 size: 16 residues. Germline-derived CDR1 and CDR2 are SGHTA and FQGNSA. CDR3 amino acids: CASIARSGTGLSEQYF. The CDR3 bases are TGTGCCAGCATCGCCCGATCCGGGACAGGGCTGTCGGAGCAGTACTTC.

This clonotype has a count of ten or more. The genes are TRBV27 and TRBJ2-7; 7 positions match TRBD2. V gave up 5 bases and J gave up 0 bases; unmatched junction bases: 10. CDR1 is MNHEY and CDR2 is SMNVEV in the germline V gene (reference sequence). The CDR3 spans 16 residues. CDR3 nucleotides: TGTGCCAGCAGTCCTTCAAGCGGGGAAAGCTCCTACGAGCAGTACTTC. Its protein product is CASSPSSGESSYEQYF.

The V gene is TRBV2, the J gene TRBJ2-2; no clear D. Germline values: CDR1 SNHLY, CDR2 FYNNEI. This CDR3 has 12 residues. V was shortened by 4 bases and J by 7 bases, with 7 bases between the two germline ends. CDR3 in amino acids: CASSVYGGELFF. Here the CDR3 DNA reads TGTGCCAGCAGTGTATATGGCGGGGAGCTGTTTTTT.

Ten or more counts support this clonotype. The chain joins TRBV29-1 to TRBJ1-2; D not certain. With 6 bases removed from V and 8 bases from J, the gap between germline ends came to 13 bases. CDR1 and CDR2 (germline): SQVTM, ANQGSEA. The CDR3 spans 11 residues. The CDR3 region has the DNA TGCAGCGTCGCAGCTGCTGGCGGCTACACCTTC. The encoded protein is CSVAAAGGYTF. Looking up the rest from reference TRBV29-1 and TRBJ1-2 gives the full variable domain: SAVISQKPSRDICQRGTSLTIQCQVDSQVTMMFWYRQQPGQSLTLIATANQGSEATYESGFVIDKFPISRPNLTFSTLTVSNMSPEDSSIYLCSVAAAGGYTFGSGTRLTVV.

This clonotype was detected only once. This chain links TRBV5-6 with TRBJ1-2; weak D call: TRBD1 (6 bases). V was shortened by 3 bases and J by 3 bases, with 15 bases between the two germline ends. The germline CDR1 and CDR2 sequences are SGHDT and YYEEEE. The CDR3 length is 15 residues. CDR3 nucleotide sequence: TGTGCCAGCAGCTGGGGGGCCCGTCAGGACTATGGCTACACCTTC. Its protein is CASSWGARQDYGYTF.

This clonotype was detected only a few times. This rearrangement joins TRBV9 to TRBJ2-3, with TRBD2 matching 11 bases. This CDR3 spans 18 amino acids. V shed 0 bases and J 1 base; nucleotides not matched to a gene: 7. CDR1 and CDR2 (germline): SGDLS, YYNGEE. The CDR3 sequence: CASSVGIRTSGRTDTQYF. CDR3 coding DNA: TGTGCCAGCAGCGTAGGGATCAGGACTAGCGGGCGCACAGATACGCAGTATTTT.

This clonotype was observed once. This chain connects TRBV3-1 to TRBJ1-2; no clear D. Trimming took 1 base from V and 4 from J, leaving 13 bases between them. Germline V gene data show CDR1 as LGHDT and CDR2 as YNNKEL (reference sequence). The CDR3 runs 15 residues. This CDR3 is CASSQVSGGSYGYTF. CDR3 DNA sequence: TGTGCCAGCAGCCAAGTCTCTGGCGGAAGCTATGGCTACACCTTC.

This clonotype was observed a few times. The rearrangement links TRBV11-2 to TRBJ2-1, with TRBD2 identical over 9 bases. CDR3 size: 17 residues. After removal of 1 base from V and 3 bases from J, the junction contained 7 bases not matched to a gene. From germline, CDR1 is SGHAT and CDR2 FQNNGV. The CDR3, as DNA: TGTGCCAGCAGCTTAGTTGTGAAACTAGCGGGCTACAATGAGCAGTTCTTC. Translated: CASSLVVKLAGYNEQFF.

This clonotype was observed a single time. The chain carries TRBV20-1 and TRBJ2-3; D tentatively fits TRBD1 or TRBD2 (5 bases each). Trimming removed 5 bases at V and 0 bases at J, with 18 bases between. The CDR3 totals 16 residues. CDR1 is DFQATT, CDR2 SNEGSKA, per germline (reference sequence). The DNA of the CDR3 is TGCAGTGCTGCGACCTCTGGGGGAGACAGCACAGATACGCAGTATTTT. Its translation: CSAATSGGDSTDTQYF.

This clonotype was detected a few times. The chain employs TRBV20-1 and TRBJ2-7; D possibly matches TRBD1 or TRBD2 (5 bases each). There are 14 residues in the CDR3. Per the germline V gene, CDR1 is DFQATT and CDR2 is SNEGSKA (reference sequence). V was shortened by 5 bases and J by 2 bases, with 16 bases between the two germline ends. CDR3 loop: CSAGSGTATYEQYF. The CDR3 coding sequence is TGCAGTGCTGGTTCGGGGACGGCCACCTACGAGCAGTACTTC.

The V call is TRBV7-9, the J call TRBJ2-3; 13 bases are a match to TRBD2. Unmatched junction bases numbered 11, after V lost 4 bases and J lost 7 bases. The CDR3 runs 17 residues. Germline CDR1 SEHNR, CDR2 FQNEAQ (reference sequence). CDR3 DNA sequence: TGTGCCAGCAGCTCCATAAGACTAGCGGGAGGAGGTAATACGCAGTATTTT. Its protein is CASSSIRLAGGGNTQYF.

The chain is built from TRBV28 and TRBJ2-2; possibly TRBD1 or TRBD2 for D (5 bases each). Germline V gene data show CDR1 as MDHEN and CDR2 as SYDVKM. The CDR3 runs to 20 residues. The V and J ends lost 2 bases and 1 base respectively, with 23 bases between them. In nucleotides, the CDR3 is TGTGCCAGCAGTTTAGGGTTTGGGACCTACGGGAAGATGAACACCGGGGAGCTGTTTTTT. Protein product: CASSLGFGTYGKMNTGELFF.